This T cell receptor beta chain was observed in a study of response to subunit inactivated influenza vaccine. Regarding the study as a whole: Authors suggested few new T cells are recruited by each seasonal influenza vaccination.

CDR3 length equals 14 residues. V was cut by 0 bases and J by 0 bases, with 5 bases left in between. From germline, CDR1 is ENHRY and CDR2 SYGVKD. A single record per CDR3 protein comes from TCRdb applying MiXCR to the RT-PCR reads. This sample has 650,000 to 700,000 distinct CDR3 sequences; approximately 14% occur once, and the top ten carry 11%. On this clonotype: Its antigen remains unidentified.

The chain has TRBV10-3 and TRBJ2-5; D unresolved. The source was PBMCs from blood, collected about 11 days after vaccination. The sequence derives from a man aged 50 to 60 who received an inactivated influenza vaccine. The CDR3 region is CAISESNHQETQYF. The CDR3 region has the DNA TGTGCCATCAGTGAGTCGAACCACCAAGAGACCCAGTACTTC.